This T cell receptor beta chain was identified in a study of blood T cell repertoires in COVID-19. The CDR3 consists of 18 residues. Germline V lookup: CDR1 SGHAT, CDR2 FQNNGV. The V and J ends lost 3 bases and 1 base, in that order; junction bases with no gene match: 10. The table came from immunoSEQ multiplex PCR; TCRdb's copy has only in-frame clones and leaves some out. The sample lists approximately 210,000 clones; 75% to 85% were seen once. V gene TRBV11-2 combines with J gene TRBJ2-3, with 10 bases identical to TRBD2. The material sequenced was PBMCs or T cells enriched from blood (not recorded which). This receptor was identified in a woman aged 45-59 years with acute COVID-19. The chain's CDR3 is CASSLERGGVEGTDTQYF. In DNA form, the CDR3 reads TGTGCCAGCAGCTTGGAGCGGGGGGGCGTTGAGGGCACAGATACGCAGTATTTT.